The rows below give T cell receptor beta chains drawn from one sample of a study of response to subunit inactivated influenza vaccine. TCRdb processed the RT-PCR reads anew with MiXCR; each CDR3 protein has one entry. The data show about 800,000 distinct CDR3 sequences, around 21% seen once. The specimen was PBMCs from blood, collected about 5 days after vaccination. Receptors originate from a man aged 45-65 years who received an inactivated influenza vaccine. The CDR3 runs from the conserved cysteine through the conserved F or W. Fields, in order: D gene, V gene, J gene, clone size, CDR3 DNA, CDR3 protein. A D gene is named only where the DNA matches it firmly. Clone size is stated in some rows and not others, as once, few, many or a class when expanded.

>-|TRBV6-1|TRBJ1-2|-
TGTGCCAGCAGCCAGATCTCCAATGGTGGCTACACCTTC
CASSQISNGGYTF
>-|TRBV28|TRBJ2-7|-
TGTGCCAGCAGTTTATACGGGTCTCTACTCGAGCAGTACTTC
CASSLYGSLLEQYF
>-|TRBV5-1|TRBJ2-1|-
TGCGCCAGCAGCTTGGCACTTTCGAGCTCCTACAATGAGCAGTTCTTC
CASSLALSSSYNEQFF
>-|TRBV20-1|TRBJ2-7|few
TGCAGTGCTGGACCCGCAGGGATGCGGTCCTACGAGCAGTACTTC
CSAGPAGMRSYEQYF
>-|TRBV7-9|TRBJ1-5|-
TGTGCCAGCAGCTTAGGGGCCGGCCACAATCAGCCCCAGCATTTT
CASSLGAGHNQPQHF
>-|TRBV6-6|TRBJ1-1|few
TGTGCCAGCAGGAGCAGGGAACACACTGAAGCTTTCTTT
CASRSREHTEAFF
>TRBD2|TRBV19|TRBJ2-5|-
TGTGCCAGTAGTATAGATTGGCGGGAGCGTTCCGGGACCCAGTACTTC
CASSIDWRERSGTQYF
>-|TRBV7-8|TRBJ1-1|-
TGTGCCAGCAGCTTAGCCGGGGCATACACTGAAGCTTTCTTT
CASSLAGAYTEAFF
>-|TRBV7-8|TRBJ1-1|-
TGTGCCAGCAGCGGAGTGGGGGGAGCTTTCTTT
CASSGVGGAFF
>-|TRBV5-5|TRBJ1-2|-
TGTGCCAGCAGCTTGGTAGGAGGAACGGGGGGGACAGGCTACACCTTC
CASSLVGGTGGTGYTF
>-|TRBV12-3/TRBV12-4|TRBJ2-5|-
TGTGCCAGCAGCCCCGGGACTCCTAGGAGAGAGACCCAGTACTTC
CASSPGTPRRETQYF
>-|TRBV7-2|TRBJ1-2|-
TGTGCCAGCAGCTTAGCCGACACGGGAGGGTATGGCTACACCTTC
CASSLADTGGYGYTF
>TRBD1|TRBV9|TRBJ1-2|few
TGTGCCAGCAGCCCAAACAGGGGGCTAGGCTACACCTTC
CASSPNRGLGYTF
>TRBD1|TRBV5-1|TRBJ2-2|-
TGCGCCAGCAGCTCAAGACAGGGGAGAGGCGGGGAGCTGTTTTTT
CASSSRQGRGGELFF
>-|TRBV5-1|TRBJ2-5|-
TGCGCCAGCAGCTTGGATCAGGGGGAGACCCAGTACTTC
CASSLDQGETQYF
>-|TRBV27|TRBJ2-1|-
TGTGCCAGCAGTAGAACAGGGGAGGGCCCCTCCTACAATGAGCAGTTCTTC
CASSRTGEGPSYNEQFF
>-|TRBV28|TRBJ2-5|many
TGTGCCAGCAGCACGGGTCAGCTGAAAGAGACCCAGTACTTC
CASSTGQLKETQYF
>TRBD1|TRBV5-1|TRBJ2-2|-
TGCGCCAGCAGCTTGGCTGGACAGGGAGGGAACACCGGGGAGCTGTTTTTT
CASSLAGQGGNTGELFF
>TRBD2|TRBV6-2/TRBV6-3|TRBJ2-3|once
TGTGCCAGCAGTGATTCCGGGACTAGCGGACTAAGCACAGATACGCAGTATTTT
CASSDSGTSGLSTDTQYF
>-|TRBV20-1|TRBJ1-5|few
TGCAGTGTCAGGGGTGGGATGGGTCAGCCCCAGCATTTT
CSVRGGMGQPQHF
>TRBD2|TRBV20-1|TRBJ2-1|-
TGCAGTGCTTACTCGGGGGGAGGGGATGAGCAGTTCTTC
CSAYSGGGDEQFF
>-|TRBV6-4|TRBJ1-5|few
TGTGCCAGCAGCCACAGAAAGGCGTATAGCAATCAGCCCCAGCATTTT
CASSHRKAYSNQPQHF
>-|TRBV6-1|TRBJ2-3|few
TGTGCCAGCAATCAGGGCCCACATACAGATACGCAGTATTTT
CASNQGPHTDTQYF